This T cell receptor (beta chain) was observed in a study of blood T cell repertoires in COVID-19. About the research overall: T cells, B-cell-depleted T cells, or PBMCs provided the cDNA or gDNA that served as material.

This clone was seen a single time. Deletions cut 8 bases from V and 5 bases from J, with 19 bases between. Germline CDR1 reads SGHVS; CDR2 reads FQNEAQ. The CDR3 spans 15 residues. In the original analysis: Estimated nucleated cell counts came from reference gene primer amplification. Method: immunoSEQ multiplex PCR; TCRdb's copy keeps in-frame clones and lacks some. The DNA gave D and trimming, while V, J and clone size come from that table. Of hundreds of thousands of clones listed, roughly 88% are singletons. The chain has TRBV7-8 and TRBJ2-1; possibly TRBD2 for D (6 bases). Sample: PBMCs or T cells enriched from blood (not recorded which). This TCR derives from a woman aged 40-49 years with acute COVID-19. The CDR3 protein is CASCAGRGRDNEQFF. CDR3 in DNA: TGTGCCAGCTGCGCTGGGCGGGGTCGCGACAATGAGCAGTTCTTC.